Below, 32 T cell receptor beta chains from the same sample are listed, as sequenced in a study of T-cell memory formation after mild COVID-19. In TCRdb, the 5' RACE reads were re-called with MiXCR into one record per CDR3 protein. The data show about 560,000 distinct CDR3 sequences, 20% to 25% seen once. Sequenced: PBMCs or a T cell subset sorted from them (not recorded which). The receptors derive from an adult woman who had mild COVID-19 (a few samples of this study predate the infection). Cell type and time point are not known.

This clonotype showed up just a few times. The CDR3: CASIPGTGEETQYF. Written as DNA, the CDR3 is TGTGCCAGCATCCCCGGGACAGGCGAAGAGACCCAGTACTTC. The chain has TRBV7-9 and TRBJ2-5; TRBD1 matches at 8 bases. CDR3 size: 14 residues. In germline, CDR1 is SEHNR, CDR2 FQNEAQ (reference sequence). V lost 7 bases and J lost 3; bases outside the gene matches: 7.

The J gene is TRBJ2-1, the V gene TRBV3-1; D perhaps matches TRBD2 (5 bases). The CDR3 sequence is 11 residues long. The ends were cut back, 7 bases at V and 8 bases at J, with 9 bases in the middle. The germline V gene has CDR1 LGHDT and CDR2 YNNKEL (reference sequence). In nucleotides, the CDR3 is TGTGCCAGCACCGGGATCCATGAGCAGTTCTTC. This codes for CASTGIHEQFF.

The gene calls are TRBV12-3 or TRBV12-4 and TRBJ2-1, with TRBD2 matching over 12 bases. CDR3 size: 15 residues. J was trimmed by 6 bases and V by 4 bases; bases with no gene match: 4. This CDR3 reads CASSWTSGAINEQFF. DNA of the CDR3: TGTGCCAGCAGTTGGACTAGCGGGGCTATCAATGAGCAGTTCTTC.

The chain uses TRBV7-9 and TRBJ2-1, with D possibly matching TRBD1 (5 bases). CDR1 is SEHNR and CDR2 is FQNEAQ in the germline V gene (reference sequence). This CDR3 has 19 residues. The V end lost 3 bases, the J end lost 3 bases, and 24 bases lay between the germline ends. CDR3 in DNA: TGTGCCAGCAGCTTCGACAGCCAAAGCCACACGTACGACTACAATGAGCAGTTCTTC. Its translation: CASSFDSQSHTYDYNEQFF.

The CDR3 reads CASSSGGGSYEQYF. The CDR3 DNA reads TGCGCCAGCTCCTCTGGTGGGGGGTCCTACGAGCAGTACTTC. This chain uses TRBV5-1 with TRBJ2-7; maybe TRBD2 (6 bases). CDR3 length: 14 residues. Germline CDR1 is SGHRS and CDR2 is YFSETQ. Trimming took off 7 bases at V and 1 base at J, with 15 bases between the two ends.

J is TRBJ2-7 and V is TRBV10-3; D call uncertain. Germline lookup yields CDR1 ENHRY and CDR2 SYGVKD. The V end was cut by 9 bases, the J end by 3 bases, with 15 bases between. The CDR3 has 13 amino acids. The CDR3 region is CAIRGTVNYEQYF. In DNA, the CDR3 is TGTGCCATTAGAGGAACGGTAAACTACGAGCAGTACTTC.

This clonotype was recorded at least ten times. The chain couples TRBV7-2 to TRBJ2-3; D could derive from TRBD1 or TRBD2 (6 bases each). Germline V gene lookup returns CDR1 SGHTA and CDR2 FQGNSA. V was pared by 1 base and J by 2 bases, with 10 bases between. CDR3 length: 15 residues. The CDR3 coding sequence is TGTGCCAGCAGCTTAGGGGGGGCCCTCACAGATACGCAGTATTTT. Translated: CASSLGGALTDTQYF.

This clonotype occurred a few times. This chain connects TRBV4-1 to TRBJ1-5, with D uncertain. V lost 0 bases and J 5 bases, leaving 14 bases between the germline ends. The length of the CDR3 is 16 residues. Germline loops: CDR1 MGHRA, CDR2 YSYEKL. The chain's CDR3 is CASSQEDRRADQPQHF. In DNA form, the CDR3 reads TGCGCCAGCAGCCAAGAGGATCGTCGGGCGGATCAGCCCCAGCATTTT.

This clonotype has only a few counts. J is TRBJ2-1 and V is TRBV4-2; 9 bases are a match to TRBD1. Trimming took 3 bases from V and 5 from J; bases not matched to a gene: 8. This CDR3 comprises 16 residues. Germline V gene lookup returns CDR1 LGHNA and CDR2 YNFKEQ. The chain's CDR3 is CASSHKPGQGDNEQFF. Here the CDR3 DNA reads TGTGCCAGCAGCCACAAGCCGGGACAGGGTGACAATGAGCAGTTCTTC.

This clonotype turned up a few times. The genes are TRBV20-1 and TRBJ2-7, with 11 positions matching TRBD2. CDR1 is DFQATT, CDR2 SNEGSKA, per germline (reference sequence). The CDR3 runs to 14 residues. Germline trimming cut 1 base from V and 2 bases from J; bases unmatched to any gene: 1. CDR3 nucleotides: TGCAGTGCTAGAGGACTAGCGGGACCCTACGAGCAGTACTTC. Translated: CSARGLAGPYEQYF.

The chain carries TRBV2 and TRBJ2-7; TRBD2 matches at 8 bases. The CDR3 is made up of 14 amino acids. The V segment lost 7 bases and the J segment 3 bases; nucleotides outside the gene matches: 8. In germline, CDR1 is SNHLY, CDR2 FYNNEI. The DNA of the CDR3 is TGTGCCAGCACCCAACCGGGACTAGGCTACGAGCAGTACTTC. Residues: CASTQPGLGYEQYF.

Only a few counts were recorded for this clonotype. V is TRBV20-1 and J is TRBJ1-1; 7 nucleotides match TRBD1. Germline CDR1 and CDR2: DFQATT and SNEGSKA (reference sequence). Germline trimming cut 3 bases from V and 4 bases from J; bases unmatched to any gene: 17. The CDR3 loop spans 17 amino acids. CDR3 sequence reads: CSASRQGQVTSFTEAFF. As DNA, the CDR3 is TGCAGTGCTAGTAGACAGGGCCAGGTAACGTCGTTCACTGAAGCTTTCTTT.

This clonotype was counted ten times or more. V is TRBV15 and J is TRBJ2-3; a possible D gene is TRBD1 (6 bases). V was shortened by 0 bases and J by 5 bases, with 15 bases between the two germline ends. The CDR3 runs to 16 residues. Germline CDR1 LNHNV, CDR2 YYDKDF (reference sequence). The CDR3 nucleotides read TGTGCCACCAGCAGAGAAGGAACAGGGTGGGGAGATACGCAGTATTTT. This gives the protein CATSREGTGWGDTQYF.

This clonotype showed up just a few times. This chain joins TRBV20-1 and TRBJ2-3, with 12 positions matching TRBD2. V dropped 5 bases and J dropped 3; count of bases not matched to a gene: 3. The CDR3 totals 14 residues. Germline loops: CDR1 DFQATT, CDR2 SNEGSKA (reference sequence). The chain's CDR3 is CSAWTSGITDTQYF. The CDR3 DNA sequence: TGCAGTGCTTGGACTAGCGGGATAACAGATACGCAGTATTTT.

The rearrangement joins TRBV29-1 to TRBJ2-3, with 10 bases fitting TRBD2. V was clipped by 4 bases and J by 8 bases; unmatched bases: 9. The CDR3 runs to 14 residues. Germline V CDR1 and CDR2: SQVTM, ANQGSEA. CDR3 nucleotides: TGCAGCGTTGGCGGGGCTAGCGGGAGAGGTACGCAGTATTTT. It translates to CSVGGASGRGTQYF.

V and J are TRBV12-3 or TRBV12-4 and TRBJ2-4, with D possibly being TRBD1 (5 bases). The CDR3 is made up of 15 amino acids. Trimming shortened V by 3 bases and J by 2 bases, and 11 bases separated the two germline ends. CDR3 region: CASSFRQSTKNIQYF. Written as DNA, the CDR3 is TGTGCCAGCAGTTTTAGACAGAGCACCAAAAACATTCAGTACTTC.

This clonotype appeared a few times. This chain joins TRBV24-1 and TRBJ2-1; 8 bases are a match to TRBD2. The V segment lost 5 bases and the J segment 5 bases; nucleotides outside the gene matches: 10. The CDR3 runs to 16 residues. The germline gives CDR1 KGHDR, CDR2 SFDVKD. For the CDR3, the DNA is TGTGCCACCAGTGCGAGGCGGGAGGAGTACCACAATGAGCAGTTCTTC. Its translation: CATSARREEYHNEQFF.

This clonotype was counted only a few times. The rearrangement joins TRBV18 to TRBJ2-1, with 8 bases identical to TRBD2. The germline gives CDR1 KGHSH, CDR2 LQKENI. The CDR3 runs to 13 residues. V trimming: 5 bases; J trimming: 6 bases; junction bases outside the gene matches: 3. CDR3 coding DNA: TGTGCCAGCTCAGGCGGGGGGCCCAATGAGCAGTTCTTC. Translation: CASSGGGPNEQFF. The full variable domain, with the rest looked up from reference TRBV18 and TRBJ2-1, is NAGVMQNPRHLVRRRGQEARLRCSPMKGHSHVYWYRQLPEEGLKFMVYLQKENIIDESGMPKERFSAEFPKEGPSILRIQQVVRGDSAAYFCASSGGGPNEQFFGPGTRLTVL.

The rearrangement uses TRBV29-1 and TRBJ2-1; unclear D gene. Germline V lookup: CDR1 SQVTM, CDR2 ANQGSEA. This CDR3 spans 10 amino acids. Trimming removed 4 bases at V and 4 bases at J, with 2 bases between. The CDR3 DNA follows: TGCAGCGTTGGTTACAATGAGCAGTTCTTC. Translating gives CSVGYNEQFF.

This chain joins TRBV15 and TRBJ2-1; 10 bases line up with TRBD2. The CDR3 has 14 residues. Per germline, CDR1 LNHNV and CDR2 YYDKDF (reference sequence). With V trimmed by 4 bases and J by 6 bases, 3 bases remained unmatched. CDR3 DNA sequence: TGTGCCACCAGCAACCCTAGCGGGGGCAATGAGCAGTTCTTC. Amino acids: CATSNPSGGNEQFF.

J is TRBJ2-1 and V is TRBV10-3; D ambiguous. The CDR3 totals 14 residues. Germline V CDR1 and CDR2: ENHRY, SYGVKD. The V end was cut by 4 bases, the J end by 0 bases, with 7 bases between. CDR3 region: CAISAQSSYNEQFF. The CDR3 coding sequence is TGTGCCATCAGTGCTCAGAGCTCCTACAATGAGCAGTTCTTC.

This clonotype was observed a few times. The chain recombines TRBV29-1 with TRBJ1-1; D might be TRBD1 (6 bases). Germline CDR1 and CDR2: SQVTM and ANQGSEA. The CDR3 is 14 residues long. V was trimmed by 7 bases and J by 4 bases, leaving 19 bases between them. CDR3 amino acids: CSAGDVLKVTEAFF. The CDR3 nucleotides are TGCAGCGCAGGGGACGTACTTAAGGTCACTGAAGCTTTCTTT.

The chain has TRBV4-1 and TRBJ2-3, with D perhaps TRBD1 (6 bases). The CDR3 covers 15 residues. The germline V and J ends were trimmed by 3 bases and 5 bases, with 15 bases remaining between them. Germline lookup yields CDR1 MGHRA and CDR2 YSYEKL. CDR3 sequence reads: CASSHPQGLGDTQYF. CDR3 DNA: TGCGCCAGCAGCCACCCACAGGGTTTGGGAGATACGCAGTATTTT.

The gene calls are TRBV10-3 and TRBJ2-3, with 11 bases matching TRBD2. The CDR3 is 16 amino acids. V was clipped by 4 bases and J by 0 bases; unmatched bases: 3. From germline, CDR1 is ENHRY and CDR2 SYGVKD. The CDR3 protein is CAISGGLAGSTDTQYF. The CDR3 DNA is TGTGCCATCAGTGGAGGACTAGCGGGTAGCACAGATACGCAGTATTTT.

This clonotype was counted at least ten times. The chain is built from TRBV24-1 and TRBJ2-2; D is uncertain. V was shortened by 7 bases and J by 1 base, with 3 bases between the two germline ends. The CDR3 covers 12 residues. Germline V gene sequence: CDR1 KGHDR, CDR2 SFDVKD. This CDR3 is CATRKNTGELFF. CDR3 nucleotides: TGTGCCACCAGGAAGAACACCGGGGAGCTGTTTTTT.

The J gene is TRBJ2-3, the V gene TRBV5-1; TRBD2 agrees at 8 bases. The junction had 6 bases not matched to a gene; V was cut back by 1 base and J by 5 bases. The CDR3 runs to 15 residues. Looked up from germline, CDR1 is SGHRS and CDR2 is YFSETQ. DNA for the CDR3: TGCGCCAGCAGCTTGATGGGGACTAGGAAAGATACGCAGTATTTT. Protein product: CASSLMGTRKDTQYF.

This clonotype has more than one count but fewer than ten. The chain recombines TRBV11-3 with TRBJ2-1; D possibly corresponds to TRBD1 (6 bases). Between the trimmed V and J ends, which lost 0 bases and 16 bases, there was a span of 16 bases. The CDR3 runs to 13 residues. The germline CDR1 and CDR2 sequences are SGHNT and YENEEA. The CDR3 region is CASSLDRDMGRFF. In DNA, the CDR3 is TGTGCCAGCAGCTTAGATCGGGACATGGGGCGATTCTTC.

The J gene is TRBJ2-7, the V gene TRBV7-8; 10 bases map to TRBD1. Losses at the gene ends were 4 bases for V and 6 bases for J; bases not matched to a gene: 9. The CDR3 extends over 15 amino acids. Germline CDR1 SGHVS, CDR2 FQNEAQ. DNA for the CDR3: TGTGCCAGCAGCTGGGGGGACAGGGGAATACGCGAGCAGTACTTC. Its protein product is CASSWGDRGIREQYF.

This clonotype was counted many times. The chain recombines TRBV28 with TRBJ2-1; 9 bases agree with TRBD1. The J segment lost 2 bases and the V segment lost 5 bases, leaving 10 bases of the junction unmatched. From germline, CDR1 is MDHEN and CDR2 SYDVKM. CDR3 length equals 17 residues. CDR3 sequence: CASSTLGTGIPYNEQFF. The CDR3 region has the DNA TGTGCCAGCAGTACCTTAGGGACAGGGATACCCTACAATGAGCAGTTCTTC.

The rearrangement joins TRBV9 to TRBJ2-2; 9 nucleotides align to TRBD2. Germline CDR1 is SGDLS and CDR2 is YYNGEE. Trimming took 4 bases from V and 7 from J; bases not matched to a gene: 14. This CDR3 comprises 17 residues. The CDR3 DNA is TGTGCCAGCAGCCTCACGGGGGATAGCGGGAGTCTCGGGGAGCTGTTTTTT. Translated, it gives CASSLTGDSGSLGELFF.

This clonotype was counted a few times. The chain recombines TRBV14 with TRBJ2-7, with a tentative D call TRBD2 (5 bases). V lost 4 bases to trimming and J lost 2 bases, with 9 bases between them. The CDR3 covers 13 residues. Looked up from germline, CDR1 is SGHDN and CDR2 is FVKESK. CDR3 sequence (DNA): TGTGCCAGCAGCCGGGCAGCGGCCTACGAGCAGTACTTC. Its translation is CASSRAAAYEQYF.

This clonotype was detected only a few times. The J gene is TRBJ2-7, the V gene TRBV6-5; TRBD2 aligns across 10 bases. V lost 10 bases, J lost 0 bases, and 9 bases stayed unmatched. Germline V gives CDR1 MNHEY, CDR2 SVGAGI. The CDR3 is 15 amino acids. CDR3 sequence (DNA): TGTGCCACTCAACCATCTAGCGGGAGCTCCTACGAGCAGTACTTC. Translating it yields CATQPSSGSSYEQYF.